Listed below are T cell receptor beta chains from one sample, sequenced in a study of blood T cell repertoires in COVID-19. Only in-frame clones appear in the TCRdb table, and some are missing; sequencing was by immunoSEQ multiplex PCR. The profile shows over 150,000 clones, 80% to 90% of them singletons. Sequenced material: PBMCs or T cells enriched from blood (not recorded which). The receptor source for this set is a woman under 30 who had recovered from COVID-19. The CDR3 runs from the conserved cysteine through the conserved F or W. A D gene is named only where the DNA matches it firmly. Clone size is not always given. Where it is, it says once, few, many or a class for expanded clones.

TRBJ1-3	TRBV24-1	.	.	TGTGCCACCAGTGATTTGGCCCGGTGTCGTGGAAACACCATATATTTT	CATSDLARCRGNTIYF
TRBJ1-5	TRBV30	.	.	TGTGCCTGGAGCCAAGACAGTTGGAACAATCAGCCCCAGCATTTT	CAWSQDSWNNQPQHF
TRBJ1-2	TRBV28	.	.	TGTGCCAGCAATGGGGGGAACGGCCAATTAGACGGCTACACCTTC	CASNGGNGQLDGYTF
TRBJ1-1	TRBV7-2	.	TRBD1	TGTGCCAGCAGCTTAGGGGGTTCTGGGACAGGGAAATATACTGAAGCTTTCTTT	CASSLGGSGTGKYTEAFF
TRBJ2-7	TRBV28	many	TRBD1	TGTGCCACTCGGACAGGGACCGAGCAGTACTTC	CATRTGTEQYF
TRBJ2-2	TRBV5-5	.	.	TGTGCCAGCAGCTTCCACTCCGGGGAGCTGTTTTTT	CASSFHSGELFF
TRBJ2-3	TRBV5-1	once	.	TGCGCCAGCAGCTCCGGGGGATTTGGGGTCACAGATACGCAGTATTTT	CASSSGGFGVTDTQYF
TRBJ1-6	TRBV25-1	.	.	TGTGCCAGCAGTGGGGCCCTAAGCTCCTATAATTCACCCCTCCACTTT	CASSGALSSYNSPLHF
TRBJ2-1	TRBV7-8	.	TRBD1	TGTGCCAGCAGCTTAACCCGGGACAGTTACTACAATGAGCAGTTCTTC	CASSLTRDSYYNEQFF
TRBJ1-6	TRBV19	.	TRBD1	TGTGCCAGTAGCGGACAGGGTGATTTTTCACCCCTCCACTTT	CASSGQGDFSPLHF
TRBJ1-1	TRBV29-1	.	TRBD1	TGCAGCGTCGGACAGGGGTCTCCTGAAGCTTTCTTT	CSVGQGSPEAFF
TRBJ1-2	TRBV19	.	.	TGTGCCAGTAGTGCCAGGGCGGACTATGGCTACACCTTC	CASSARADYGYTF
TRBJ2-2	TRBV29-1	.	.	TGCAGCGTACAACAGGGCCCCGGGGAGCTGTTTTTT	CSVQQGPGELFF
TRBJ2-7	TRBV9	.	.	TGTGCCAGCAGCCCCGGACTATTTTCCTACGAGCAGTACTTC	CASSPGLFSYEQYF
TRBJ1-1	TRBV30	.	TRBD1	TGTGCCTGGGACAGGGCGAACACTGAAGCTTTCTTT	CAWDRANTEAFF
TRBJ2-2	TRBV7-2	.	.	TGTGCCACCTTCAGGGGCGGGGGCCTTAACACCGGGGAGCTGTTTTTT	CATFRGGGLNTGELFF
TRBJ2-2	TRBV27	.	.	TGTGCCAGCAGCAGGGCTTGGGACACCGGGGAGCTGTTTTTT	CASSRAWDTGELFF
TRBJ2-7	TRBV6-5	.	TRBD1	TGTGCCAGCAGTAACCGGGACAGTTCCTACGAGCAGTACTTC	CASSNRDSSYEQYF
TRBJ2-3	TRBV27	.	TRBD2	TGTGCCAGCAGCTTTTCGGGGGGTTGGGCAGATACGCAGTATTTT	CASSFSGGWADTQYF
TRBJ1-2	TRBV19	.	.	TGTGCCAGTAGAAGGGCAGGAGGTAACTATGGCTACACCTTC	CASRRAGGNYGYTF
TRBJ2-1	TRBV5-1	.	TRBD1	TGCGCCAGCAGCTTACTGACAGGGGGCGCCTACAATGAGCAGTTCTTC	CASSLLTGGAYNEQFF